This TCR beta chain was observed in a study of cytomegalovirus exposure and HLA in healthy donors. It was with 60 Vbeta and 13 Jbeta primers that the PCR ran. Sequencing was performed with immunoSEQ multiplex PCR; in TCRdb, only in-frame clones are kept and a portion is missing. The sample has roughly 230,000 clones, approximately 91% seen once. Although they were nominally healthy when sampled, donors likely had unrecorded immune exposures. As concerns this clone: As yet, its antigen is unknown.

The germline V gene has CDR1 SEHNR and CDR2 FQNEAQ (reference sequence). This CDR3 is built from 16 residues. Trimming cost V 1 base and J 4 bases; bases outside gene matches: 10. General study points: Several V segments, TRBV6-2 and TRBV6-3 among them, could not be told apart and were dropped. Accurate prediction of HLA-A and HLA-B alleles (for most subjects) was reportedly achieved from TCR beta sequences.

V usage is TRBV7-9 and J usage is TRBJ2-7, with 7 nucleotides matching TRBD2. Specimen: PBMCs. The sequence derives from a girl aged 2 to 10 in good health and CMV-seronegative. In DNA, the CDR3 is TGTGCCAGCAGCTTAGGTTCCTTCGGGGGGATGTACGAGCAGTACTTC. Translating it yields CASSLGSFGGMYEQYF.